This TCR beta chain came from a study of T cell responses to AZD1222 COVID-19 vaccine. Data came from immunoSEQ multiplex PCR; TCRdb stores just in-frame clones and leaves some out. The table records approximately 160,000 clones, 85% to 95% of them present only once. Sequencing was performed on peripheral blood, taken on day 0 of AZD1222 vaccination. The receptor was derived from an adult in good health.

CDR3 bases: TGTCCTGGGAGCGCATGGGTGGATGAGCAGTTCTTC. This sequence encodes CPGSAWVDEQFF. V is TRBV22-1 and J is TRBJ2-1. TRBV22-1 is listed as a pseudogene. CDR3 length: 12 residues.